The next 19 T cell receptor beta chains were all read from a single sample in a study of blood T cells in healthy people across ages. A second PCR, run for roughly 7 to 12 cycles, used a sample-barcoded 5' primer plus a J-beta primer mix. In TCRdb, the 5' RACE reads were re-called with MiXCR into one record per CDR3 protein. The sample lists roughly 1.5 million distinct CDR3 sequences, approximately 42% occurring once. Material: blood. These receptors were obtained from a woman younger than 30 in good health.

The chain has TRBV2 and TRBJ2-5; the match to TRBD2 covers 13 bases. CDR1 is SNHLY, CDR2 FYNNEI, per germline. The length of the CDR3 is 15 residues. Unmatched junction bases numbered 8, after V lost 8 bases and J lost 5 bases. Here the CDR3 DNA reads TGTGCCAGCGTCTGGACTAGCGGGAGCCGCGAGACCCAGTACTTC. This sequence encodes CASVWTSGSRETQYF.

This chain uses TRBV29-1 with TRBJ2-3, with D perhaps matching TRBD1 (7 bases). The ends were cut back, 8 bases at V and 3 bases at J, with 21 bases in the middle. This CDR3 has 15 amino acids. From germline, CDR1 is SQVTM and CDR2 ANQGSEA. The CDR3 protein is CSSGTAGLGTDTQYF. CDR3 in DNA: TGCAGCTCAGGGACAGCGGGCCTAGGGACAGATACGCAGTATTTT.

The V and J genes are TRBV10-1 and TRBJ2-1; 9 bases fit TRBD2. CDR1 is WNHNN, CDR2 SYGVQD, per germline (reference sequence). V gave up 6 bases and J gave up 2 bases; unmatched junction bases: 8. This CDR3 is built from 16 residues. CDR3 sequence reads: CASSDAIAGAYNEQFF. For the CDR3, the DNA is TGCGCCAGCAGCGATGCTATAGCGGGAGCCTACAATGAGCAGTTCTTC.

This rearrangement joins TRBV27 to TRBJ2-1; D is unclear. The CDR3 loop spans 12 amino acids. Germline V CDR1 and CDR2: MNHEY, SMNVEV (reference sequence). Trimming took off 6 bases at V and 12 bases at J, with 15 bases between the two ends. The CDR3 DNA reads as TGTGCCAGCAGAGGGCAGGAAGGTGGGCAGTTCTTC. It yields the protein CASRGQEGGQFF.

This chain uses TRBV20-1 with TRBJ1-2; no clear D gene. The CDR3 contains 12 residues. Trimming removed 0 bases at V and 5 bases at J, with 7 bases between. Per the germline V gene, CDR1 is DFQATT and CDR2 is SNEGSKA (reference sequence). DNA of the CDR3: TGCAGTGCTAGAGAGATCCGATATGGCTACACCTTC. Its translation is CSAREIRYGYTF.

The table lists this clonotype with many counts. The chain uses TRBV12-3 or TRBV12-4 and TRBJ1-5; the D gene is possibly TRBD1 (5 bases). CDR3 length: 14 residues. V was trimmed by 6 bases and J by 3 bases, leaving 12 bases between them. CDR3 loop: CASSPGGNNQPQHF. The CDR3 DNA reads TGTGCCAGCAGCCCCGGGGGAAACAATCAGCCCCAGCATTTT.

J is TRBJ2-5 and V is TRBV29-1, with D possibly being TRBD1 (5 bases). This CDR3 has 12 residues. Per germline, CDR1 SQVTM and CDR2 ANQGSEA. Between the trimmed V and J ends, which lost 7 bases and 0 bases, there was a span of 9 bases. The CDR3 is CSAAQDQETQYF. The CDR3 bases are TGCAGCGCCGCACAGGACCAAGAGACCCAGTACTTC.

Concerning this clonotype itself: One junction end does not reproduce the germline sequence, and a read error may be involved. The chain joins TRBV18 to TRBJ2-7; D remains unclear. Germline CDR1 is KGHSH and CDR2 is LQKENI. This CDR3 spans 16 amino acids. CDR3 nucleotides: TGTGCCAGCTCACCACCAATACATGAAAGCTCCTACGAGCAGAACTTC. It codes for CASSPPIHESSYEQNF.

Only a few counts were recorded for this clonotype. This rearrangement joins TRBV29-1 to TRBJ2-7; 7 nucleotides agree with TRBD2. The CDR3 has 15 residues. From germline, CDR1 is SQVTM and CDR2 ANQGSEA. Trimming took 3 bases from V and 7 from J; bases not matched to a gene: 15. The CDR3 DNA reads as TGCAGCGTTGATTTAGGACTAGGAGGGGTCAATGAGCAGTACTTC. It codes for CSVDLGLGGVNEQYF.

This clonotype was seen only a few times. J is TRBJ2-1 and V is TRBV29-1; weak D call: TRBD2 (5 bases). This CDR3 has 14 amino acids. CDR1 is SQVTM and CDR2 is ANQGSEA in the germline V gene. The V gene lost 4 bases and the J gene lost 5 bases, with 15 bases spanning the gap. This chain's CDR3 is CSVARLLSDNEQFF. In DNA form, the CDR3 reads TGCAGCGTTGCCCGGCTACTTAGCGACAATGAGCAGTTCTTC.

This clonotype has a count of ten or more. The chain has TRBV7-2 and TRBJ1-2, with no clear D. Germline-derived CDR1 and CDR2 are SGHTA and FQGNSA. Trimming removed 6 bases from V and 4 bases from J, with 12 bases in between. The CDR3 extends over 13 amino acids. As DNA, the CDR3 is TGTGCCAGCAGTTTGATAGGCGGCTATGGCTACACCTTC. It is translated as CASSLIGGYGYTF.

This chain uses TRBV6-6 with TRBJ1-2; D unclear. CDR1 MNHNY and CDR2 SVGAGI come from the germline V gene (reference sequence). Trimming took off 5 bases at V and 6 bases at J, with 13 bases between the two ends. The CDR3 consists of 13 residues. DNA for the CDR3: TGTGCCAGCAGTGCCCAACCCGGGCATGGCTACACCTTC. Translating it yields CASSAQPGHGYTF.

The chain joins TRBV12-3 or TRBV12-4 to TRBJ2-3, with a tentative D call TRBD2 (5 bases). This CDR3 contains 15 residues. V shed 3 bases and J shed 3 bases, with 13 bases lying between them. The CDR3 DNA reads TGTGCCAGCAGTTTGTCCCTCGGGGTTACAGATACGCAGTATTTT. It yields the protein CASSLSLGVTDTQYF.

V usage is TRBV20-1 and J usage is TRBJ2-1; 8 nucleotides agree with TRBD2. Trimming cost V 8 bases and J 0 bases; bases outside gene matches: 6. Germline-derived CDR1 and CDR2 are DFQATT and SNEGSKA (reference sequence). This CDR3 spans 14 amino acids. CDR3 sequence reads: CSLLAVSSYNEQFF. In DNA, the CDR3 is TGCAGTTTACTAGCGGTAAGCTCCTACAATGAGCAGTTCTTC.

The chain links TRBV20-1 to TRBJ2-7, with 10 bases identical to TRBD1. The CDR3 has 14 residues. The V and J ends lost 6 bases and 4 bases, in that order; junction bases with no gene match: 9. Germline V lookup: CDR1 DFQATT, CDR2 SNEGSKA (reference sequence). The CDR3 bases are TGCAGTGCAAACGGACAGGGGGAGTGGTACGAGCAGTACTTC. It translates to CSANGQGEWYEQYF.

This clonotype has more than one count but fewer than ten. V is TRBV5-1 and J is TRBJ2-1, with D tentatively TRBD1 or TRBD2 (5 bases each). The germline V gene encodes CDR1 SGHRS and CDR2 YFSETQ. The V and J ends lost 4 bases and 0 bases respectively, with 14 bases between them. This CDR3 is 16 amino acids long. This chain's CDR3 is CASSLFRGGSYNEQFF. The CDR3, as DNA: TGCGCCAGCAGCCTCTTCCGGGGCGGCTCCTACAATGAGCAGTTCTTC.

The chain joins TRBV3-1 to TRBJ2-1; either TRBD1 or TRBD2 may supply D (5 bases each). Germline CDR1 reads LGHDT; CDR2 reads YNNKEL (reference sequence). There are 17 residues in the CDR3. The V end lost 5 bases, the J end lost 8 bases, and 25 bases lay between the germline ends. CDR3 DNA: TGTGCCAGCAGCAAAGGCCGGGGCCCACGGACGGGATATGAGCAGTTCTTC. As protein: CASSKGRGPRTGYEQFF.

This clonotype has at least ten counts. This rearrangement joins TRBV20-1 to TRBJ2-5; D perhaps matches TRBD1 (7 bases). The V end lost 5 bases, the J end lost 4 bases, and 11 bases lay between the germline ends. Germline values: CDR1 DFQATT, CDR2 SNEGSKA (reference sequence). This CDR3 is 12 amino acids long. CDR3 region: CSAYRGGETQYF. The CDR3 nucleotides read TGCAGTGCTTACAGGGGAGGAGAGACCCAGTACTTC.

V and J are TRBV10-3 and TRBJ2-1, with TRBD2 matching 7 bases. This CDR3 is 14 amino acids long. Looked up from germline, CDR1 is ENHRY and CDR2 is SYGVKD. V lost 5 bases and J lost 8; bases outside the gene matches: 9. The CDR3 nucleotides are TGTGCCATCAGTCCGGGACTAACCACTGATGAGCAGTTCTTC. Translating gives CAISPGLTTDEQFF.